One sample yielded the 12 T cell receptor beta chains listed below, sequenced in a study of T-cell memory formation after mild COVID-19. Each CDR3 protein gets one entry after TCRdb re-called the 5' RACE reads with MiXCR. The repertoire consists of more than 300,000 distinct CDR3 sequences, with roughly an eighth occurring once and the leading ten covering around 23%. Material for sequencing was PBMCs or a T cell subset sorted from them (not recorded which). All receptors derive from a man aged 18 to 30 who had mild COVID-19 (a few samples of this study predate the infection). Cell type and time point are not known.

This clonotype was seen ten or more times. The chain links TRBV20-1 to TRBJ2-3; TRBD1 matches 12 bases. Germline lookup yields CDR1 DFQATT and CDR2 SNEGSKA (reference sequence). The junction had 14 bases not matched to a gene; V was cut back by 5 bases and J by 5 bases. There are 17 residues in the CDR3. CDR3 sequence reads: CSAAGLGTGGRRDTQYF. CDR3 sequence (DNA): TGCAGTGCTGCAGGTCTCGGGACAGGGGGCCGGAGAGATACGCAGTATTTT.

This clonotype was seen a few times. This sequence joins TRBV20-1 and TRBJ1-5; no firm D call. V lost 3 bases, J lost 4 bases, and 7 bases lay in between. The length of the CDR3 is 12 residues. Looked up from germline, CDR1 is DFQATT and CDR2 is SNEGSKA (reference sequence). The CDR3 reads CSASRGNQPQHF. DNA of the CDR3: TGCAGTGCTAGTCGCGGAAATCAGCCCCAGCATTTT.

This clonotype was counted a few times. The rearrangement joins TRBV28 to TRBJ1-1, with 7 bases matching TRBD1. The CDR3 loop spans 16 amino acids. In germline, CDR1 is MDHEN, CDR2 SYDVKM. V shed 7 bases, J shed 4 bases, and the junction held 15 bases outside the gene matches. This CDR3 is CASTNTGVTWGTEAFF. CDR3 DNA: TGTGCCAGCACCAACACAGGGGTCACATGGGGCACTGAAGCTTTCTTT.

This clonotype was observed a handful of times. The J gene is TRBJ2-4, the V gene TRBV6-5, with unresolved D. The V and J ends lost 2 bases and 0 bases respectively, with 11 bases between them. The CDR3 has 16 residues. The V gene's germline CDR1 is MNHEY and CDR2 SVGAGI. The CDR3 region is CASSYRAALAKNIQYF. In DNA, the CDR3 is TGTGCCAGCAGTTACCGGGCAGCCCTAGCCAAAAACATTCAGTACTTC.

This clonotype showed up many times. DNA of the CDR3: TGTGCCAGCAGCTTAGCGGCCAGCGAAGGCGGGGAGCTGTTTTTT. This translates into CASSLAASEGGELFF. The chain couples TRBV7-2 to TRBJ2-2, with unresolved D. The germline V gene has CDR1 SGHTA and CDR2 FQGNSA. The length of the CDR3 is 15 residues. Trimming took off 0 bases at V and 7 bases at J, with 12 bases between the two ends.

The CDR3 spells CASSPGQGVPPRFF. CDR3 nucleotides: TGTGCCAGCAGCCCGGGACAGGGGGTCCCCCCGAGGTTCTTC. The gene calls are TRBV7-2 and TRBJ2-1; 11 nucleotides line up with TRBD1. With 5 bases clipped from V and 15 bases from J, the junction kept 12 bases outside the gene matches. The length of the CDR3 is 14 residues. Looked up from germline, CDR1 is SGHTA and CDR2 is FQGNSA.

The table lists this clonotype with a few counts. V usage is TRBV12-3 or TRBV12-4 and J usage is TRBJ2-3; TRBD1 matches 9 bases. The CDR3 contains 14 residues. With 4 bases clipped from V and 6 bases from J, the junction kept 5 bases outside the gene matches. CDR3 nucleotides: TGTGCCAGCAGTTCGGGACAGGGAGTCGATACGCAGTATTTT. This gives the protein CASSSGQGVDTQYF.

This clonotype was counted a few times. The rearrangement joins TRBV6-5 to TRBJ1-5, with D perhaps matching TRBD1 (5 bases). The CDR3 is 15 amino acids. V was shortened by 0 bases and J by 6 bases, with 12 bases between the two germline ends. CDR1 and CDR2 from the germline V gene are MNHEY and SVGAGI. The CDR3 coding sequence is TGTGCCAGCAGTTACTCTTCTGGCAGGGCTCAGCCCCAGCATTTT. Translated: CASSYSSGRAQPQHF.

This clonotype was counted ten times or more. The chain recombines TRBV6-2 or TRBV6-3 with TRBJ2-1; 11 bases fit TRBD2. V lost 2 bases to trimming and J lost 8 bases; unmatched junction nucleotides: 5. Germline V lookup: CDR1 MNHEY, CDR2 SVGEGT. CDR3 size: 15 residues. As DNA, the CDR3 is TGTGCCAGCAGTTACACTAGCGGGGGAGGCGATGAGCAGTTCTTC. Translation gives CASSYTSGGGDEQFF.

This clonotype was seen a few times. This chain uses TRBV7-9 with TRBJ2-6; D not certain. With 3 bases removed from V and 0 bases from J, the gap between germline ends came to 6 bases. This CDR3 spans 15 amino acids. CDR1 and CDR2 from the germline V gene are SEHNR and FQNEAQ (reference sequence). DNA for the CDR3: TGTGCCAGCAGCTTCCCGAGCTCTGGGGCCAACGTCCTGACTTTC. Protein product: CASSFPSSGANVLTF.

The CDR3 nucleotides read TGTGCCAGCACTCGGACAGGGGGATACGAGCAGTACTTC. Its translation is CASTRTGGYEQYF. V is TRBV12-3 or TRBV12-4 and J is TRBJ2-7; 10 bases align to TRBD1. This CDR3 contains 13 residues. V shed 7 bases, J shed 4 bases, and the junction held 4 bases outside the gene matches.

V gene TRBV7-2 combines with J gene TRBJ2-7, with D perhaps matching TRBD1 (6 bases). The CDR3 sequence is 14 residues long. V shed 4 bases and J shed 1 base, with 11 bases lying between them. CDR1 and CDR2 from the germline V gene are SGHTA and FQGNSA. The chain's CDR3 is CASSSRQDSYEQYF. In DNA, the CDR3 is TGTGCCAGCAGCTCCCGACAGGATTCCTACGAGCAGTACTTC.